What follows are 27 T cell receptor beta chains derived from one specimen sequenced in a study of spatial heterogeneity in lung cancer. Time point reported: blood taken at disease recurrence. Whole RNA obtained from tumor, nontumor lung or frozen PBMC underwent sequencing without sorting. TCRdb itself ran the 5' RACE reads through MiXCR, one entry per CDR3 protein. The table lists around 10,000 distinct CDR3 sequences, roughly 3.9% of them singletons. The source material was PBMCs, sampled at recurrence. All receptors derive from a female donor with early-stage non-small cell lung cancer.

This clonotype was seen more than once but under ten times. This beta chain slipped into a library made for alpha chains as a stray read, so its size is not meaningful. This CDR3 is CASSLAFEGEQFF. CDR3 nucleotides: TGCGCCAGCAGCTTGGCCTTTGAGGGTGAGCAGTTCTTC. V usage is TRBV5-1 and J usage is TRBJ2-1; a weak D match, TRBD2 (5 bases). The CDR3 runs 13 residues. Trimming took 0 bases from V and 9 from J, leaving 10 bases between them. Germline V gene lookup returns CDR1 SGHRS and CDR2 YFSETQ.

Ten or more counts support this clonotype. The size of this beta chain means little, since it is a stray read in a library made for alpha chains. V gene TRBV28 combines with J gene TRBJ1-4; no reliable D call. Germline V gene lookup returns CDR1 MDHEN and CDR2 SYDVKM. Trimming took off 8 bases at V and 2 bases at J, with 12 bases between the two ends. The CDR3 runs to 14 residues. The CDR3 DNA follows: TGTGCCAGCTGTGCGGGGTCTACTAATGAAAAACTGTTTTTT. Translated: CASCAGSTNEKLFF.

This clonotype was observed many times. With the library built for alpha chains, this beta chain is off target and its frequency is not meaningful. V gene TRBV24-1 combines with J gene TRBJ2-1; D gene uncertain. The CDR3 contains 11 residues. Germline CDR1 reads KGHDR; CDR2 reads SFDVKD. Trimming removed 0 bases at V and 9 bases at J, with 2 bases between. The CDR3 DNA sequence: TGTGCCACCAGTGATTTGATTGAGCAGTTCTTC. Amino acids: CATSDLIEQFF.

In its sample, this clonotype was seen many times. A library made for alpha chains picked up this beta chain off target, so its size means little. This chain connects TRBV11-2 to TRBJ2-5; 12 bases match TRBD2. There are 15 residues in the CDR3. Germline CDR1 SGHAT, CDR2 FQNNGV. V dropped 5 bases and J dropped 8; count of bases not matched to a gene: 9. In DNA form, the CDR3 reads TGTGCCAGCAGCAAGCTAGCGGGGGGGCTGCGTACCCAGTACTTC. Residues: CASSKLAGGLRTQYF. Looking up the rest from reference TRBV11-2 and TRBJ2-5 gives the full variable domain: EAGVAQSPRYKIIEKRQSVAFWCNPISGHATLYWYQQILGQGPKLLIQFQNNGVVDDSQLPKDRFSAERLKGVDSTLKIQPAKLEDSAVYLCASSKLAGGLRTQYFGPGTRLLVL.

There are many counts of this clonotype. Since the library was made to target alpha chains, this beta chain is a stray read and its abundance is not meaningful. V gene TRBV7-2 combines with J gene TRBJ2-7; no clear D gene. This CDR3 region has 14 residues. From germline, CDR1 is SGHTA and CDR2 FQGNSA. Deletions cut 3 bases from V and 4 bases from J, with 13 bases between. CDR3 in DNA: TGTGCCAGCAGCTTGGCACCCCTTCGGTACGAGCAGTACTTC. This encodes CASSLAPLRYEQYF.

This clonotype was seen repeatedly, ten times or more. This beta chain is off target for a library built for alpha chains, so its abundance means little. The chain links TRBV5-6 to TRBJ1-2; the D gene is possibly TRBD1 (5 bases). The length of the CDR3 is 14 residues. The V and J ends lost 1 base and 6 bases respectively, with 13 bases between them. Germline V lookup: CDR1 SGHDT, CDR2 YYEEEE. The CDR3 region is CASSLIRAANGYTF. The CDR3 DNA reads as TGTGCCAGCAGCTTGATCAGGGCAGCCAATGGCTACACCTTC.

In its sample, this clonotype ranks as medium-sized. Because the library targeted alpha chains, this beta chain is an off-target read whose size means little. Here the CDR3 reads CSVVKGSEQYF. The CDR3 coding sequence is TGCAGCGTTGTAAAGGGATCCGAGCAGTACTTC. The chain combines TRBV29-1 with TRBJ2-7; no reliable D call. The CDR3 runs 11 residues. Trimming stripped 4 bases from V and 6 bases from J, with 10 bases between. Germline V gene lookup returns CDR1 SQVTM and CDR2 ANQGSEA.

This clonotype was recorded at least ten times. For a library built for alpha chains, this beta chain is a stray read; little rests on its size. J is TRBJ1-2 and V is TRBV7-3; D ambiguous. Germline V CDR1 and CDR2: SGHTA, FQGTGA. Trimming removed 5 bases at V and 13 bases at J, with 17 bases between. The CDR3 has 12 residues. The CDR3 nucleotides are TGTGCCAGCAGCGACCGGGCCTTGAACCCCACCTTC. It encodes CASSDRALNPTF.

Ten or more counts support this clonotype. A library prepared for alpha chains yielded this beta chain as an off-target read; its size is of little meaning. In nucleotides, the CDR3 is TGTGCCAGCAGTGAGGTGGGGGCTGAGCAGTTCTTC. Translation gives CASSEVGAEQFF. This chain joins TRBV2 and TRBJ2-1, with D maybe TRBD1 (6 bases). Germline assignment: CDR1 SNHLY and CDR2 FYNNEI. V was trimmed by 3 bases and J by 9 bases, leaving 9 bases between them. The CDR3 has 12 residues. Looking up the rest from reference TRBV2 and TRBJ2-1 gives the full variable domain: EPEVTQTPSHQVTQMGQEVILRCVPISNHLYFYWYRQILGQKVEFLVSFYNNEISEKSEIFDDQFSVERPDGSNFTLKIRSTKLEDSAMYFCASSEVGAEQFFGPGTRLTVL.

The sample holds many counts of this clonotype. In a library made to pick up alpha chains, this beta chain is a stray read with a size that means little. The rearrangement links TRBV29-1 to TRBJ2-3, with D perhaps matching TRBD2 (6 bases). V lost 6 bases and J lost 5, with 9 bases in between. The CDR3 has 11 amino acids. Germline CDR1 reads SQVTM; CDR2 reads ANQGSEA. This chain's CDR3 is CSVEGRDTQYF. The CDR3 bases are TGCAGCGTGGAGGGGAGAGATACGCAGTATTTT.

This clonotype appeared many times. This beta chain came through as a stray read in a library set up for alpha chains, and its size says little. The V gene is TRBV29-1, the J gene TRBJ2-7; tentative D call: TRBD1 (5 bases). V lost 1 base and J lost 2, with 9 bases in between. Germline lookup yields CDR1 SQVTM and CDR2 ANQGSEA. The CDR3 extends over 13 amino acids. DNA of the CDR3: TGCAGCGTTGAAGCGGACATTCCCTACGAGCAGTACTTC. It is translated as CSVEADIPYEQYF.

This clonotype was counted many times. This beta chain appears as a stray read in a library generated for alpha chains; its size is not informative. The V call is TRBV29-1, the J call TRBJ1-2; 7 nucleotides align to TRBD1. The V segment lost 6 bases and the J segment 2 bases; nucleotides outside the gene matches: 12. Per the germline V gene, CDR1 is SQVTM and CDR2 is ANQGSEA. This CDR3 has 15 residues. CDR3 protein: CSVPGGEVGNYGYTF. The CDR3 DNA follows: TGCAGCGTCCCAGGGGGGGAGGTAGGAAACTATGGCTACACCTTC. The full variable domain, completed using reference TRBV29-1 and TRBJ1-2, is SAVISQKPSRDICQRGTSLTIQCQVDSQVTMMFWYRQQPGQSLTLIATANQGSEATYESGFVIDKFPISRPNLTFSTLTVSNMSPEDSSIYLCSVPGGEVGNYGYTFGSGTRLTVV.

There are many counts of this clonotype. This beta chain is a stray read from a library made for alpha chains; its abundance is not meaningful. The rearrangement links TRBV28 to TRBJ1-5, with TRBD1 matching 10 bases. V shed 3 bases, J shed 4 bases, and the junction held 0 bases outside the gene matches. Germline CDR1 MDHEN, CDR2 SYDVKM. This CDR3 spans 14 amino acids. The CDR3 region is CASSLGQGNQPQHF. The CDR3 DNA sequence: TGTGCCAGCAGTTTGGGACAGGGGAATCAGCCCCAGCATTTT.

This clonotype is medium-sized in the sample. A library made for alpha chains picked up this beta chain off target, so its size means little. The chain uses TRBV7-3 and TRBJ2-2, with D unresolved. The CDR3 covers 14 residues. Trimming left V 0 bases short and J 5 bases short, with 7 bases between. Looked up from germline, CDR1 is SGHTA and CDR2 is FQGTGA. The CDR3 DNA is TGTGCCAGCAGCTTAACACGGCTAACCGGGGAGCTGTTTTTT. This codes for CASSLTRLTGELFF. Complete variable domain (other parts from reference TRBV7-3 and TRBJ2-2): GAGVSQTPSNKVTEKGKYVELRCDPISGHTALYWYRQSLGQGPEFLIYFQGTGAADDSGLPNDRFFAVRPEGSVSTLKIQRTERGDSAVYLCASSLTRLTGELFFGEGSRLTVL.

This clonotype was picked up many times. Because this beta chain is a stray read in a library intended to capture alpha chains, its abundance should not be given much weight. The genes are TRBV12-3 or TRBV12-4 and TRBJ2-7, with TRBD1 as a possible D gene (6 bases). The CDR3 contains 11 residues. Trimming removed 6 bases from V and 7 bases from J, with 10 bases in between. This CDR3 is CASSRGREQYF. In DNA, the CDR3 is TGTGCCAGCAGCAGGGGCCGGGAGCAGTACTTC.

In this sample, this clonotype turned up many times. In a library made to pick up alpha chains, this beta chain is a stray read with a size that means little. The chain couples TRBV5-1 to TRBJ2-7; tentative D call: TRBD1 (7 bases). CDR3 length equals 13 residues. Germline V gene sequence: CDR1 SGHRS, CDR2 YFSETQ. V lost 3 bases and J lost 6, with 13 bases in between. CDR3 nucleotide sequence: TGCGCCAGCAGCTCGGCAGGGGGGCGCGAGCAGTACTTC. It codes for CASSSAGGREQYF.

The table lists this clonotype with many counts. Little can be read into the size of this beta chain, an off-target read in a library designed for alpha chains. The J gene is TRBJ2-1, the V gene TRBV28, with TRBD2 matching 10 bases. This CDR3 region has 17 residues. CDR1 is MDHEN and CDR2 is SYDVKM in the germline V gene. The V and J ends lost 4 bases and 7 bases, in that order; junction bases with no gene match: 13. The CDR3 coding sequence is TGTGCCAGCAGTTCCCCCCGTGCTAGCGGGGGCCGGAATGAGCAGTTCTTC. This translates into CASSSPRASGGRNEQFF.

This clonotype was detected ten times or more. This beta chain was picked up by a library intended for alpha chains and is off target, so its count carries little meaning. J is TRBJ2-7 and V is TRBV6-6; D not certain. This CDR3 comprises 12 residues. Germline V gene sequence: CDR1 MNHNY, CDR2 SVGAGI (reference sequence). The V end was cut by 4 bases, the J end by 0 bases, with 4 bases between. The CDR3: CASSSGSYEQYF. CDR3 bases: TGTGCCAGCAGTTCGGGCTCCTACGAGCAGTACTTC.

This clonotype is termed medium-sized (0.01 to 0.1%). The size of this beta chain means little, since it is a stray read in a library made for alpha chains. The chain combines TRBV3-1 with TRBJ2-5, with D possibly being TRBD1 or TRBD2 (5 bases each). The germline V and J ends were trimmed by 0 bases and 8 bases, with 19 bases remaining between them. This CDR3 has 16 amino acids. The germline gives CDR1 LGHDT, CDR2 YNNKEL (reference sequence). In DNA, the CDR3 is TGTGCCAGCAGCCAAGATGGGGGTAGGAGACGGGGCACCCAGTACTTC. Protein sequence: CASSQDGGRRRGTQYF.

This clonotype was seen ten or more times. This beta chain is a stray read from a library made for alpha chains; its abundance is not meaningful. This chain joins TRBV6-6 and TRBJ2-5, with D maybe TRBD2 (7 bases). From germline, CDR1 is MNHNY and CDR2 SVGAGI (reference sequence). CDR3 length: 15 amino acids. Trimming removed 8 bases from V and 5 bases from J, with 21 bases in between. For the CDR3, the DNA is TGTGCCAGCGGCCCTTGGGCGGGGGCCCAGGAGACCCAGTACTTC. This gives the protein CASGPWAGAQETQYF.

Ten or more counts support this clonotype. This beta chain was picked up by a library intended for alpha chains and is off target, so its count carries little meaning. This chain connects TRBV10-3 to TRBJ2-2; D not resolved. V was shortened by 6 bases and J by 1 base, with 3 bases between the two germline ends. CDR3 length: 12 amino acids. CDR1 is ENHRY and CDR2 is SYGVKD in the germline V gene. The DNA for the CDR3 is TGTGCCATCAGGAAGAACACCGGGGAGCTGTTTTTT. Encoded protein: CAIRKNTGELFF.

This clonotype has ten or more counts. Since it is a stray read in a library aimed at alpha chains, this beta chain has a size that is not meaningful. The CDR3 nucleotides are TGTGCCAGCAGTTTAGCCCAAGATCCGCACAATGAGCAGTTCTTC. It is translated as CASSLAQDPHNEQFF. The chain combines TRBV12-3 or TRBV12-4 with TRBJ2-1; D unresolved. The CDR3 covers 15 residues. Between the trimmed V and J ends, which lost 0 bases and 5 bases, there was a span of 11 bases.

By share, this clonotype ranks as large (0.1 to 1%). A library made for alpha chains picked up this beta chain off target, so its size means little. The CDR3 reads CASSLGTGGMTEAFF. The CDR3 nucleotides read TGCGCCAGCAGCTTGGGAACAGGGGGGATGACTGAAGCTTTCTTT. The chain combines TRBV5-1 with TRBJ1-1; 8 bases fit TRBD1. This CDR3 is built from 15 residues. Germline V gene sequence: CDR1 SGHRS, CDR2 YFSETQ. Trimming took 0 bases from V and 5 from J; bases not matched to a gene: 6.

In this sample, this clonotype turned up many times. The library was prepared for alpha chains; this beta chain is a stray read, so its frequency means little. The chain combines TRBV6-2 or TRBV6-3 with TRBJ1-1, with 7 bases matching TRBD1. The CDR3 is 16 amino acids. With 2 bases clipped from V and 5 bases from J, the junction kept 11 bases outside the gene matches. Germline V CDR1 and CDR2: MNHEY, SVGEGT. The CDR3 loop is CASSYQLNRGTTEAFF. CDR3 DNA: TGTGCCAGCAGTTACCAACTTAACAGGGGTACGACTGAAGCTTTCTTT.

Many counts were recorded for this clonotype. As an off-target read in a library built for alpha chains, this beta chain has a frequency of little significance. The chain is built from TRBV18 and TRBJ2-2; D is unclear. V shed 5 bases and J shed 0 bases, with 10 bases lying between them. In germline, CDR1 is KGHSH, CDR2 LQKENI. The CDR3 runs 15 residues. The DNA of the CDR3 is TGTGCCAGCTCAGCAGACCCTCCGAACACCGGGGAGCTGTTTTTT. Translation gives CASSADPPNTGELFF.

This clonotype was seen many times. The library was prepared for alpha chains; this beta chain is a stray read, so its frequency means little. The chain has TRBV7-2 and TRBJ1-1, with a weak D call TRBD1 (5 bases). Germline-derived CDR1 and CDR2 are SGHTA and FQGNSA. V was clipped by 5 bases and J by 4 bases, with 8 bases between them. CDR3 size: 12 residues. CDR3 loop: CASSRQFTEAFF. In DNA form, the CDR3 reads TGTGCCAGCAGCCGACAGTTCACTGAAGCTTTCTTT.

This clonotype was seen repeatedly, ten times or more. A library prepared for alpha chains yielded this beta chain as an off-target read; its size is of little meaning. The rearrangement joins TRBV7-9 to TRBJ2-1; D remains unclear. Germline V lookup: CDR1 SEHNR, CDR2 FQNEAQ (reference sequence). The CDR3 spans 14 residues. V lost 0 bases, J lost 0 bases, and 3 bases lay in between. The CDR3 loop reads CASSLAGSYNEQFF. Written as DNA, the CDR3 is TGTGCCAGCAGCTTAGCGGGCTCCTACAATGAGCAGTTCTTC.